These 8 T cell receptor beta chains originate from one sample sequenced in a study of long-term antiretroviral therapy in people with HIV. Survey-level immunoSEQ v3.0 assays were run. The table came from immunoSEQ multiplex PCR; TCRdb's copy has only in-frame clones and leaves some out. The sample shows fewer than 25,000 clones, 81% of them seen only once. This specimen consisted of unsorted PBMCs, obtained 4.4 years after starting antiretroviral therapy. The source of these receptors is a man aged 25-45 years with HIV.

This clone came up a few times. The chain has TRBV4-3 and TRBJ2-7, with 7 nucleotides matching TRBD2. The germline CDR1 and CDR2 sequences are LGHNA and YSLEER. V lost 0 bases and J lost 0; bases outside the gene matches: 2. This CDR3 spans 15 amino acids. CDR3 loop: CASSQDWGGSYEQYF. The CDR3 coding sequence is TGCGCCAGCAGCCAAGATTGGGGGGGCTCCTACGAGCAGTACTTC.

The chain links TRBV6-6 to TRBJ2-2; D gene ambiguous. The germline V gene has CDR1 MNHNY and CDR2 SVGAGI (reference sequence). The length of the CDR3 is 13 residues. Trimming left V 2 bases short and J 6 bases short, with 7 bases between. The CDR3 is CASSYGSPGELFF. CDR3 coding DNA: TGTGCCAGCAGTTACGGGTCCCCCGGGGAGCTGTTTTTT.

Here the CDR3 DNA reads TGTGCCAGCAGCCCCTCCGGGTCGGTCCTTTACGAGCAGTACTTC. It yields the protein CASSPSGSVLYEQYF. The rearrangement uses TRBV9 and TRBJ2-7; D uncertain. This CDR3 comprises 15 residues. Germline assignment: CDR1 SGDLS and CDR2 YYNGEE. Trimming pared 4 bases from V and 4 bases from J, leaving 18 bases between.

The chain uses TRBV7-7 and TRBJ2-1; 11 nucleotides line up with TRBD2. The V and J ends lost 5 bases and 2 bases, in that order; junction bases with no gene match: 2. The CDR3 is 15 residues long. CDR1 is SSHAT, CDR2 FNYEAQ, per germline (reference sequence). CDR3 in amino acids: CASSEGLAAYNEQFF. The CDR3 DNA sequence: TGTGCCAGCAGCGAGGGACTAGCGGCCTACAATGAGCAGTTCTTC. The full variable domain, completed using reference TRBV7-7 and TRBJ2-1, is GAGVSQSPRYKVTKRGQDVTLRCDPISSHATLYWYQQALGQGPEFLTYFNYEAQPDKSGLPSDRFSAERPEGSISTLTIQRTEQRDSAMYRCASSEGLAAYNEQFFGPGTRLTVL.

The rearrangement joins TRBV19 to TRBJ2-6; 7 nucleotides match TRBD1. The CDR3 is made up of 20 amino acids. From germline, CDR1 is LNHDA and CDR2 SQIVND (reference sequence). V was pared by 3 bases and J by 0 bases, with 14 bases of the junction left unmatched. The CDR3 bases are TGTGCCAGTAGTATCTTCGGGACAGCCCCTCAGAGCTCTGGGGCCAACGTCCTGACTTTC. This gives the protein CASSIFGTAPQSSGANVLTF.

The V gene is TRBV11-1, the J gene TRBJ2-7; 9 bases are shared with TRBD1. Trimming took 4 bases from V and 4 from J; bases not matched to a gene: 5. From germline, CDR1 is SGHAT and CDR2 FQDESV (reference sequence). The CDR3 is 14 residues long. The DNA of the CDR3 is TGTGCCAGCAGCTCCGGGACAGGGTTTTACGAGCAGTACTTC. The encoded protein is CASSSGTGFYEQYF.

The J gene is TRBJ2-1, the V gene TRBV19, with D perhaps assigned TRBD1 or TRBD2 (5 bases each). V was shortened by 7 bases and J by 10 bases, with 11 bases between the two germline ends. The CDR3 covers 11 residues. CDR1 and CDR2 (germline): LNHDA, SQIVND (reference sequence). The CDR3 loop is CASMAGREQFF. CDR3 coding DNA: TGTGCCAGTATGGCAGGGAGAGAGCAGTTCTTC.

The V call is TRBV6-4, the J call TRBJ2-7, with TRBD1 identical over 11 bases. V was clipped by 4 bases and J by 1 base; unmatched bases: 3. The CDR3 sequence is 15 residues long. Germline V gene data show CDR1 as MRHNA and CDR2 as SNTAGT. The CDR3 region has the DNA TGTGCCAGCAGTGCCGGGACAGGGGGTTCCTACGAGCAGTACTTC. Translation: CASSAGTGGSYEQYF.